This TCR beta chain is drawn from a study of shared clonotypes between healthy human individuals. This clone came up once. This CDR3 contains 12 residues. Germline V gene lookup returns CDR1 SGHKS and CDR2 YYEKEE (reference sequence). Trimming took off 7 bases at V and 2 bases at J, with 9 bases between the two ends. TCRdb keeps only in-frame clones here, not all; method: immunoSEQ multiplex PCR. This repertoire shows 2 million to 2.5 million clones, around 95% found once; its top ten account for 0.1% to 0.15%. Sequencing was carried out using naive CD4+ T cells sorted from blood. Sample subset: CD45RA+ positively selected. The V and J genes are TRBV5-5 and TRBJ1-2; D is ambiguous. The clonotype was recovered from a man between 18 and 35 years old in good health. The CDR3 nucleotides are TGTGCCAGCTCACGGGTGAACTATGGCTACACCTTC. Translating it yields CASSRVNYGYTF.